The T cell receptor (beta chain) described here comes from a study of blood T cell repertoires in COVID-19. Study information: Both acute and convalescent COVID-19 samples were obtained from the United States, Italy and Spain.

Germline CDR1 and CDR2: SGHNT and YYREEE (reference sequence). This CDR3 spans 17 amino acids. Losses at the gene ends were 0 bases for V and 4 bases for J; bases not matched to a gene: 8. Measured with immunoSEQ multiplex PCR; TCRdb has only the in-frame clones, and not every one. The table has about 62,000 clones, 85% to 90% seen once. This clone appeared a single time. Sequencing was carried out using peripheral blood. This chain joins TRBV5-4 and TRBJ2-2, with 8 bases fitting TRBD1. This sequence originates from a human donor in a cohort sampled during active COVID-19. The CDR3 nucleotides read TGTGCCAGCAGCTTGGCCCGCCGGACAGGGAGCACCGGGGAGCTGTTTTTT. It codes for CASSLARRTGSTGELFF. Using reference TRBV5-4 and TRBJ2-2 for the parts outside the CDR3, the full variable domain is ETGVTQSPTHLIKTRGQQVTLRCSSQSGHNTVSWYQQALGQGPQFIFQYYREEENGRGNFPPRFSGLQFPNYSSELNVNALELDDSALYLCASSLARRTGSTGELFFGEGSRLTVL.